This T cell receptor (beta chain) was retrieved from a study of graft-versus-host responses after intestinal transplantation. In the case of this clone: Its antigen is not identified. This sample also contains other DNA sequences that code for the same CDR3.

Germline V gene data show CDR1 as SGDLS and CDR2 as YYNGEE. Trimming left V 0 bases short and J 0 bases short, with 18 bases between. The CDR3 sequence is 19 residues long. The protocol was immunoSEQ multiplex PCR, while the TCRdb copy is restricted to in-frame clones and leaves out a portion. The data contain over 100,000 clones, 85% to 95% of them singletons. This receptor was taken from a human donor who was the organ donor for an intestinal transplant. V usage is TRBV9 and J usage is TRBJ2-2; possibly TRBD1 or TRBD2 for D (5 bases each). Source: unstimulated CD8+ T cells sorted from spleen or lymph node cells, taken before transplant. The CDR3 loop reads CASSVASRWGSANTGELFF. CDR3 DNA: TGTGCCAGCAGCGTAGCTAGCCGGTGGGGCAGTGCGAACACCGGGGAGCTGTTTTTT.